Below are 23 T cell receptor beta chains sequenced from a single sample in a study of OX40 agonist ivuxolimab in advanced cancers. Sequencing used immunoSEQ multiplex PCR; TCRdb keeps in-frame clones, though not all of them. This sample has 58,000 or so clones, with 75% to 90% found just once. The sample was CD4+ or CD8+ T cells sorted from blood, taken in a trial of the OX40 agonist ivuxolimab. Every receptor here comes from an adult with an advanced solid tumor such as melanoma, head and neck, liver or kidney cancer.

This clone was detected a few times. The chain has TRBV7-9 and TRBJ2-1; tentative D call: TRBD2 (6 bases). Germline CDR1 and CDR2: SEHNR and FQNEAQ (reference sequence). Deletions cut 5 bases from V and 3 bases from J, with 17 bases between. This CDR3 comprises 16 residues. The CDR3 loop reads CASSPLNPGLYNEQFF. Here the CDR3 DNA reads TGTGCCAGCAGCCCCCTGAACCCGGGACTCTACAATGAGCAGTTCTTC.

The chain joins TRBV5-8 to TRBJ2-1, with D unresolved. The germline V and J ends were trimmed by 5 bases and 5 bases, with 14 bases remaining between them. The CDR3 loop spans 14 amino acids. Per the germline V gene, CDR1 is SGHTS and CDR2 is YDEGEE. This CDR3 reads CASRKGPPNNEQFF. CDR3 DNA: TGTGCCAGCAGAAAGGGCCCACCTAACAATGAGCAGTTCTTC.

The J gene is TRBJ2-7, the V gene TRBV18; the D is unclear. The germline V gene encodes CDR1 KGHSH and CDR2 LQKENI. V was cut by 3 bases and J by 4 bases, with 7 bases left in between. The length of the CDR3 is 12 residues. In DNA form, the CDR3 reads TGTGCCAGCTCACCTGACGGTTACGAGCAGTACTTC. Its translation: CASSPDGYEQYF.

The chain uses TRBV30 and TRBJ1-6, with D perhaps matching TRBD1 (5 bases). Trimming stripped 0 bases from V and 12 bases from J, with 12 bases between. The CDR3 spans 13 residues. Germline V gives CDR1 GTSNPN, CDR2 SVGIG (reference sequence). The chain's CDR3 is CAWSVPGGGPLHF. The CDR3, as DNA: TGTGCCTGGAGTGTACCCGGGGGGGGACCCCTCCACTTT. Full variable domain (missing parts from reference TRBV30 and TRBJ1-6): SQTIHQWPATLVQPVGSPLSLECTVEGTSNPNLYWYRQAAGRGLQLLFYSVGIGQISSEVPQNLSASRPQDRQFILSSKKLLLSDSGFYLCAWSVPGGGPLHFGNGTRLTVT.

This chain links TRBV19 with TRBJ1-6; a weak D match, TRBD1 (6 bases). Germline V lookup: CDR1 LNHDA, CDR2 SQIVND (reference sequence). Between the trimmed V and J ends, which lost 6 bases and 9 bases, there was a span of 9 bases. This CDR3 spans 12 amino acids. The CDR3 sequence is CASSPGASPLHF. Here the CDR3 DNA reads TGTGCCAGTAGCCCGGGGGCTTCACCCCTCCACTTT.

DNA of the CDR3: TGTGCCAGCAGCCCGACAGGTGAAGTTGAGCAGTACTTC. This codes for CASSPTGEVEQYF. The V call is TRBV13, the J call TRBJ2-7, with D perhaps matching TRBD1 (6 bases). CDR1 and CDR2 from the germline V gene are PRHDT and FYEKMQ (reference sequence). V lost 5 bases and J lost 7, with 15 bases in between. This CDR3 spans 13 amino acids.

This clone was seen only once. The V call is TRBV5-3, the J call TRBJ1-5; no clear D gene. Being an ORF, TRBV5-3 has a function that is uncertain. Deletions cut 3 bases from V and 0 bases from J, with 13 bases between. CDR3 size: 16 residues. DNA for the CDR3: TGTGCCAGAAGCTCGACTGGTAGCGATAGCAATCAGCCCCAGCATTTT. It translates to CARSSTGSDSNQPQHF.

The gene calls are TRBV4-1 and TRBJ1-4, with no clear D. V was shortened by 2 bases and J by 0 bases, with 7 bases between the two germline ends. The CDR3 contains 15 residues. CDR1 MGHRA and CDR2 YSYEKL come from the germline V gene. The CDR3 loop reads CASSQIFATNEKLFF. DNA for the CDR3: TGCGCCAGCAGCCAAATATTTGCAACTAATGAAAAACTGTTTTTT.

V and J are TRBV19 and TRBJ1-5, with no clear D. CDR3 length equals 15 residues. Trimming took off 3 bases at V and 3 bases at J, with 12 bases between the two ends. Germline V gene data show CDR1 as LNHDA and CDR2 as SQIVND (reference sequence). CDR3 nucleotides: TGTGCCAGTAGTATCCCACGGACGCCCAATCAGCCCCAGCATTTT. It yields the protein CASSIPRTPNQPQHF. Full variable domain (missing parts from reference TRBV19 and TRBJ1-5): DGGITQSPKYLFRKEGQNVTLSCEQNLNHDAMYWYRQDPGQGLRLIYYSQIVNDFQKGDIAEGYSVSREKKESFPLTVTSAQKNPTAFYLCASSIPRTPNQPQHFGDGTRLSIL.

This chain links TRBV7-9 with TRBJ2-5; 7 bases align to TRBD1. Trimming at V came to 10 bases and at J to 4 bases, leaving 9 bases not matched to a gene. Per the germline V gene, CDR1 is SEHNR and CDR2 is FQNEAQ (reference sequence). The CDR3 length is 13 residues. CDR3 bases: TGTGCCAACGAACGGACAGGAGGAGAGACCCAGTACTTC. Translated: CANERTGGETQYF.

The rearrangement links TRBV7-9 to TRBJ1-2, with 7 bases that match TRBD1. Per the germline V gene, CDR1 is SEHNR and CDR2 is FQNEAQ (reference sequence). V shed 1 base and J 4 bases; nucleotides not matched to a gene: 6. This CDR3 region has 15 residues. The CDR3 protein is CASSLVGTALYGYTF. The CDR3 DNA follows: TGTGCCAGCAGCTTAGTAGGGACAGCCCTCTATGGCTACACCTTC.

V gene TRBV6-5 combines with J gene TRBJ2-7, with 11 bases identical to TRBD2. In germline, CDR1 is MNHEY, CDR2 SVGAGI. This CDR3 has 15 amino acids. The V segment lost 8 bases and the J segment 0 bases; nucleotides outside the gene matches: 6. The DNA for the CDR3 is TGTGCCAGCCGAATAGCGGGAGGGAGCTCCTACGAGCAGTACTTC. This translates into CASRIAGGSSYEQYF.

The V and J genes are TRBV19 and TRBJ2-1; 10 bases are shared with TRBD1. V shed 7 bases, J shed 4 bases, and the junction held 10 bases outside the gene matches. The CDR3 totals 16 residues. Germline V gene lookup returns CDR1 LNHDA and CDR2 SQIVND (reference sequence). The CDR3 region has the DNA TGTGCCAGTACCGATCTGACAGGGGGCTATTACAATGAGCAGTTCTTC. Translating gives CASTDLTGGYYNEQFF.

This clone has only one observation. The gene calls are TRBV6-1 and TRBJ1-3, with TRBD1 identical over 8 bases. This CDR3 is 15 amino acids long. CDR1 MNHNS and CDR2 SASEGT come from the germline V gene. Trimming cost V 7 bases and J 3 bases; bases outside gene matches: 8. CDR3 loop: CASTLDRVGGNTIYF. The CDR3 DNA reads TGTGCCAGCACTCTGGACAGGGTGGGTGGAAACACCATATATTTT.

The chain recombines TRBV18 with TRBJ2-2, with D maybe TRBD1 (5 bases). Germline V gene data show CDR1 as KGHSH and CDR2 as LQKENI. Trimming removed 3 bases from V and 3 bases from J, with 14 bases in between. The CDR3 totals 16 residues. CDR3: CASSPKSAGYTGELFF. The CDR3 nucleotides read TGTGCCAGCTCACCGAAAAGTGCAGGGTACACCGGGGAGCTGTTTTTT.

As concerns this clone: Other DNA sequences in this sample translate to the same CDR3. CDR3 region: CASSYSRQGTDTQYF. CDR3 bases: TGTGCCAGCAGTTATTCCCGCCAGGGCACAGATACGCAGTATTTT. The V call is TRBV6-6, the J call TRBJ2-3; D gene uncertain. Trimming removed 3 bases from V and 1 base from J, with 11 bases in between. CDR1 is MNHNY and CDR2 is SVGAGI in the germline V gene (reference sequence). CDR3 length: 15 amino acids.

This chain joins TRBV5-4 and TRBJ2-2; the D gene could be TRBD1 or TRBD2 (5 bases each). The CDR3 consists of 16 residues. The V end lost 4 bases, the J end lost 3 bases, and 16 bases lay between the germline ends. CDR1 SGHNT and CDR2 YYREEE come from the germline V gene (reference sequence). In nucleotides, the CDR3 is TGTGCCAGCAGCCCACCGAGGGGCGCGGACACCGGGGAGCTGTTTTTT. Translation gives CASSPPRGADTGELFF.

This chain uses TRBV2 with TRBJ1-5, with unresolved D. Germline V lookup: CDR1 SNHLY, CDR2 FYNNEI. The CDR3 sequence is 14 residues long. V was cut by 1 base and J by 7 bases, with 11 bases left in between. The DNA of the CDR3 is TGTGCCAGCAGTGAAGTCCAGCCCAGACAGCCCCAGCATTTT. The encoded protein is CASSEVQPRQPQHF.

The rearrangement uses TRBV4-1 and TRBJ2-1; D remains ambiguous. Germline CDR1 reads MGHRA; CDR2 reads YSYEKL. CDR3 length equals 14 residues. V lost 4 bases to trimming and J lost 7 bases, with 14 bases between them. The CDR3 DNA follows: TGCGCCAGCAGCCCTCATGTTTTTGGGAATGAGCAGTTCTTC. Encoded protein: CASSPHVFGNEQFF.

The chain uses TRBV19 and TRBJ2-7, with D uncertain. The CDR3 sequence is 15 residues long. Trimming stripped 6 bases from V and 2 bases from J, with 17 bases between. In germline, CDR1 is LNHDA, CDR2 SQIVND (reference sequence). The CDR3 coding sequence is TGTGCCAGTAGATCGACCCTCAACCCAGCCTACGAGCAGTACTTC. Amino acid sequence: CASRSTLNPAYEQYF.

The genes are TRBV10-3 and TRBJ2-3; D tentatively fits TRBD1 or TRBD2 (5 bases each). The CDR3 length is 16 residues. The V end lost 6 bases, the J end lost 2 bases, and 18 bases lay between the germline ends. Germline CDR1 ENHRY, CDR2 SYGVKD. In DNA, the CDR3 is TGTGCCATCAGGGCCGAGGGGTCCCCTTTCACAGATACGCAGTATTTT. This codes for CAIRAEGSPFTDTQYF.

The genes are TRBV7-3 and TRBJ2-3; TRBD2 agrees at 9 bases. J was trimmed by 5 bases and V by 6 bases; bases with no gene match: 15. The CDR3 has 17 amino acids. The germline CDR1 and CDR2 sequences are SGHTA and FQGTGA. DNA of the CDR3: TGTGCCAGCAGTGATACCCCCCGAAGCGGGGGGCAAGATACGCAGTATTTT. Its translation is CASSDTPRSGGQDTQYF.

The chain combines TRBV28 with TRBJ2-2; 9 positions match TRBD2. V shed 2 bases, J shed 6 bases, and the junction held 7 bases outside the gene matches. The CDR3 sequence is 16 residues long. CDR1 is MDHEN, CDR2 SYDVKM, per germline. CDR3 in amino acids: CASSLRLAERSGELFF. Here the CDR3 DNA reads TGTGCCAGCAGTTTAAGACTAGCGGAACGCTCCGGGGAGCTGTTTTTT.